What follows describes a single T cell receptor beta chain. Its target is not known. The data were obtained in a study of T cells after yellow fever vaccination. General study findings and limits: Across the CD4 and CD8 compartments, a small share of clonotypes was present in both. The study found a weaker secondary response that peaked faster, day 5 versus 15. Researchers cautioned that FACS-sorted repertoires could harbor abundant clonotypes contaminating from the bulk population.

TCRdb itself ran the 5' RACE reads through MiXCR, one entry per CDR3 protein. The data contain some 160,000 distinct CDR3 sequences, over 7% of them singletons. The CDR3 runs 13 residues. Germline lookup yields CDR1 SGHTA and CDR2 FQGNSA. Trimming cost V 5 bases and J 4 bases, with 12 bases left between them. The J gene is TRBJ2-7, the V gene TRBV7-2, with D possibly matching TRBD1 (5 bases). The sample consisted of CD8+ T cells sorted from PBMCs, taken 45 days after the yellow fever booster vaccination. This clonotype was obtained from a man between 18 and 35 years old who received the YFV17D yellow fever vaccine. The CDR3 nucleotides read TGTGCCAGCAGCCCCGATCAGGGTTACGAGCAGTACTTC. This translates into CASSPDQGYEQYF.